Each of the 16 T cell receptor beta chains below was sequenced from the same sample in a study of vaccination and CD4 T cells after COVID-19. The sample's treatment: 10-day PBMC culture with coronavirus spike peptide pools or control peptides (ViraFEST assay). An Oncomine TCR Beta short-read assay was used to sequence the DNA from cultured CD4+ T cells. TCRdb recomputed calls from the PCR reads with MiXCR, one row per CDR3 protein. The sample lists around 26,000 distinct CDR3 sequences, roughly 40% occurring once. No antigen has been identified for these receptors. Sequenced sample: CD4+ T cells from blood, cultured in vitro. All receptors come from a human donor who had recovered from COVID-19.

CDR3 DNA: TGTGCCAGCCACGAGCGGGAGAACACTGAAGCTTTCTTT. Protein product: CASHERENTEAFF. V is TRBV2 and J is TRBJ1-1; D is undetermined. Trimming shortened V by 8 bases and J by 1 base, and 11 bases separated the two germline ends. The CDR3 runs 13 residues. Germline lookup yields CDR1 SNHLY and CDR2 FYNNEI.

The genes are TRBV7-3 and TRBJ1-1; D uncertain. Germline V gene data show CDR1 as SGHTA and CDR2 as FQGTGA. V lost 5 bases to trimming and J lost 4 bases, with 11 bases between them. This CDR3 region has 13 residues. The CDR3 spells CASSPIRGTEAFF. DNA of the CDR3: TGTGCCAGCAGCCCCATTCGGGGCACTGAAGCTTTCTTT.

The V and J genes are TRBV6-1 and TRBJ1-2; no definite D call. From germline, CDR1 is MNHNS and CDR2 SASEGT. The V gene lost 5 bases and the J gene lost 1 base, with 8 bases spanning the gap. The CDR3 runs 13 residues. CDR3 nucleotides: TGTGCCAGCAGTCCCGGTAGTAACTATGGCTACACCTTC. This translates into CASSPGSNYGYTF.

The rearrangement links TRBV7-2 to TRBJ2-3; tentative D call: TRBD2 (5 bases). The CDR3 has 12 residues. Trimming removed 5 bases from V and 10 bases from J, with 13 bases in between. The germline V gene encodes CDR1 SGHTA and CDR2 FQGNSA. CDR3 nucleotides: TGTGCCAGCAGCGATAGGAAGGAGGCGCAGTATTTT. Translation: CASSDRKEAQYF.

A note on this clonotype: At one end, the junction sequence differs from germline, possibly due to a read error. The chain joins TRBV7-2 to TRBJ1-2; D remains ambiguous. CDR3 length equals 15 residues. The germline gives CDR1 SGHTA, CDR2 FQGNSA. CDR3 nucleotides: TGTGCCAGCAGCTTAGATGGATGGGCTAACTATGGCTACATCTTC. It specifies CASSLDGWANYGYIF.

In regard to this clonotype: A read error may produce the germline difference seen at one junction end. The J gene is TRBJ2-7, the V gene TRBV7-9; 10 bases align to TRBD2. Germline V gene sequence: CDR1 SEHNR, CDR2 FQNEAQ (reference sequence). This CDR3 is 17 amino acids long. In DNA form, the CDR3 reads TGCGCCAGCAGCTTGGTCGCGACTAGCGGGTTCAGCTACGAGCAGTACTTC. Protein: CASSLVATSGFSYEQYF.

The rearrangement links TRBV4-3 to TRBJ1-3; 7 bases agree with TRBD1. CDR3 length: 16 amino acids. Germline CDR1 is LGHNA and CDR2 is YSLEER. V gave up 3 bases and J gave up 2 bases; unmatched junction bases: 7. The CDR3 loop is CASSQGDSNPGNTIYF. DNA for the CDR3: TGCGCCAGCAGCCAGGGGGACAGCAACCCTGGAAACACCATATATTTT.

The chain recombines TRBV24-1 with TRBJ1-2, with D hard to call. Trimming left V 0 bases short and J 5 bases short, with 9 bases between. Germline values: CDR1 KGHDR, CDR2 SFDVKD. This CDR3 has 14 residues. CDR3 loop: CATSDLPGIYGYTF. The CDR3 coding sequence is TGTGCCACCAGTGATTTGCCCGGGATTTATGGCTACACCTTC.

This sequence joins TRBV19 and TRBJ2-3, with D tentatively TRBD1 (6 bases). CDR3 length: 14 residues. V was trimmed by 1 base and J by 8 bases, leaving 13 bases between them. Germline loops: CDR1 LNHDA, CDR2 SQIVND (reference sequence). For the CDR3, the DNA is TGTGCCAGTAGTATAGGGGGGCGATCAGGTACGCAGTATTTT. This sequence encodes CASSIGGRSGTQYF. The whole variable domain, remainder taken from reference TRBV19 and TRBJ2-3, is DGGITQSPKYLFRKEGQNVTLSCEQNLNHDAMYWYRQDPGQGLRLIYYSQIVNDFQKGDIAEGYSVSREKKESFPLTVTSAQKNPTAFYLCASSIGGRSGTQYFGPGTRLTVL.

The V and J genes are TRBV20-1 and TRBJ2-1; 10 bases agree with TRBD2. Germline CDR1 reads DFQATT; CDR2 reads SNEGSKA (reference sequence). V was pared by 1 base and J by 5 bases, with 11 bases of the junction left unmatched. The CDR3 loop spans 17 amino acids. The CDR3 loop reads CSARGSQLAGTHNEQFF. In nucleotides, the CDR3 is TGCAGTGCTAGAGGGTCACAACTAGCGGGGACACACAATGAGCAGTTCTTC.

The chain carries TRBV18 and TRBJ2-7; TRBD2 agrees at 10 bases. V was pared by 0 bases and J by 4 bases, with 6 bases of the junction left unmatched. This CDR3 has 16 amino acids. Germline V CDR1 and CDR2: KGHSH, LQKENI. Here the CDR3 reads CASSPPGIAGGYEQYF. DNA of the CDR3: TGTGCCAGCTCACCACCGGGGATAGCGGGGGGTTACGAGCAGTACTTC.

This chain joins TRBV19 and TRBJ2-7; possible D gene TRBD1, 6 bases. Trimming left V 5 bases short and J 1 base short, with 9 bases between. Germline values: CDR1 LNHDA, CDR2 SQIVND (reference sequence). CDR3 length: 13 amino acids. The CDR3 DNA follows: TGTGCCAGTAGTTACAGGGCTTCCTACGAGCAGTACTTC. Amino acid sequence: CASSYRASYEQYF.

This clonotype was seen a handful of times. The chain recombines TRBV7-9 with TRBJ2-7; 7 bases match TRBD2. V gave up 1 base and J gave up 4 bases; unmatched junction bases: 4. This CDR3 has 14 residues. From germline, CDR1 is SEHNR and CDR2 FQNEAQ (reference sequence). The CDR3 is CASSLEASGYEQYF. CDR3 DNA sequence: TGTGCCAGCAGCTTAGAGGCTAGCGGATACGAGCAGTACTTC. Drawing the rest from reference TRBV7-9 and TRBJ2-7, the complete variable domain is DTGVSQNPRHKITKRGQNVTFRCDPISEHNRLYWYRQTLGQGPEFLTYFQNEAQLEKSRLLSDRFSAERPKGSFSTLEIQRTEQGDSAMYLCASSLEASGYEQYFGPGTRLTVT.

The rearrangement links TRBV7-9 to TRBJ2-7, with 10 nucleotides matching TRBD2. V shed 2 bases, J shed 5 bases, and the junction held 18 bases outside the gene matches. Germline lookup yields CDR1 SEHNR and CDR2 FQNEAQ (reference sequence). This CDR3 comprises 19 residues. CDR3 sequence (DNA): TGTGCCAGCAGCTTACTCTACAGGGTGCTAGCGGGAGCGACGAACGAGCAGTACTTC. Encoded protein: CASSLLYRVLAGATNEQYF.

This clonotype was counted only a few times. The CDR3 is CASSIPAGGSYEQYF. CDR3 nucleotide sequence: TGTGCCAGTAGTATCCCGGCAGGGGGCTCCTACGAGCAGTACTTC. V is TRBV19 and J is TRBJ2-7; 7 bases agree with TRBD1. J gave up 0 bases and V 3 bases, and 5 bases lay outside the gene matches. Per germline, CDR1 LNHDA and CDR2 SQIVND (reference sequence). The CDR3 is made up of 15 amino acids.

The chain links TRBV11-3 to TRBJ2-7; the match to TRBD1 covers 9 bases. V dropped 4 bases and J dropped 4; count of bases not matched to a gene: 5. The CDR3 consists of 14 residues. The germline CDR1 and CDR2 sequences are SGHNT and YENEEA. The CDR3: CASSSGTGRYEQYF. DNA for the CDR3: TGTGCCAGCAGCTCAGGGACAGGGAGGTACGAGCAGTACTTC.